Following are 4 T cell receptor beta chains from one sample sequenced in a study of blood T cell repertoires in COVID-19. Using immunoSEQ multiplex PCR, the repertoire was profiled, and TCRdb retains in-frame clones only, with some absent. The sample lists 90,000 to 120,000 clones, around 90% occurring once. Sequences were obtained from peripheral blood. These receptors were taken from a man aged 40-50 years with active or convalescent COVID-19.

This chain uses TRBV20-1 with TRBJ1-1; D is uncertain. V was clipped by 7 bases and J by 1 base, with 7 bases between them. The CDR3 loop spans 11 amino acids. Germline V lookup: CDR1 DFQATT, CDR2 SNEGSKA (reference sequence). The CDR3 region has the DNA TGCAGTGTAAGACAGAACACTGAAGCTTTCTTT. Its translation: CSVRQNTEAFF.

The rearrangement links TRBV6-5 to TRBJ1-6; D remains unclear. The germline gives CDR1 MNHEY, CDR2 SVGAGI. CDR3 length: 12 residues. The V gene lost 5 bases and the J gene lost 7 bases, with 6 bases spanning the gap. DNA of the CDR3: TGTGCCAGCAGTCGAGGGAATTCACCCCTCCACTTT. Its translation is CASSRGNSPLHF.

The chain employs TRBV19 and TRBJ2-7, with 8 positions matching TRBD2. Germline V gene sequence: CDR1 LNHDA, CDR2 SQIVND (reference sequence). This CDR3 has 16 amino acids. V shed 3 bases, J shed 3 bases, and the junction held 10 bases outside the gene matches. Here the CDR3 reads CASSIFASGLNYEQYF. As DNA, the CDR3 is TGTGCCAGTAGTATTTTTGCTAGCGGGCTGAACTACGAGCAGTACTTC.

The V call is TRBV4-1, the J call TRBJ2-1; D may be TRBD2 (7 bases). Per the germline V gene, CDR1 is MGHRA and CDR2 is YSYEKL. V gave up 1 base and J gave up 9 bases, with 19 bases separating them. CDR3 size: 16 residues. Here the CDR3 DNA reads TGCGCCAGCAGCCAAGGCCGAGGGGGGGCGCAGGGTGAGCAGTTCTTC. Encoded protein: CASSQGRGGAQGEQFF.